This TCR beta chain was sequenced for a study of T cell repertoires in cytomegalovirus infection. Across the whole study: In the study, CMV epitopes included recently identified HLA-C-restricted and well-studied HLA-B-restricted ones. Evidence of both CMV infection and a matching HLA type came from public TCR beta signatures.

This CDR3 contains 14 residues. CDR1 DFQATT and CDR2 SNEGSKA come from the germline V gene (reference sequence). Unmatched junction bases numbered 8, after V lost 6 bases and J lost 2 bases. Turning to this clonotype: The antigen remains undetermined.

Study-wide results and caveats: HLA-C-restricted CMV clonotypes gave the most frequent clonotype in two of eight donors.

TCRdb independently ran MiXCR on the reads; one entry per CDR3 protein. In the table there are a few hundred thousand distinct CDR3 sequences, roughly 21% of which are singletons. Specimen: cultured PBMCs, collected from culture after CMV antigen stimulation. V and J are TRBV20-1 and TRBJ2-5, with 8 positions matching TRBD1. The source is a human donor in good health (CMV status not recorded). Some clones in this sample may be carry-over from other donors' samples. CDR3 bases: TGCAGTGCCACGGACAGGGACGTTCAAGAGACCCAGTACTTC. Translation gives CSATDRDVQETQYF.